These T cell receptor beta chains were read from a single sample in a study of blood T cells in healthy people across ages. MiXCR, run by TCRdb on the 5' RACE reads, gives a single entry per CDR3 protein. Here the sample spans 1,800,000 or so distinct CDR3 sequences, about 39% being singletons. Sequencing used blood. These receptors came from a human donor in good health. The conserved cysteine and the conserved F or W are not part of the CDR3 here. The order of the fields is V gene, J gene, D gene, CDR3 protein. A D gene is named only where the DNA matches it firmly.

v_gene: TRBV4-1
j_gene: TRBJ2-1
d_gene: .
CDR3aa: ASSQESGEQF

v_gene: TRBV29-1
j_gene: .
d_gene: .
CDR3aa: SVEGGECYEQY

v_gene: TRBV6-5
j_gene: TRBJ1-2
d_gene: TRBD1
CDR3aa: ASRPQGDTYYGYT

v_gene: TRBV28
j_gene: TRBJ1-1
d_gene: .
CDR3aa: ASIGGNTEAF

v_gene: TRBV4-2
j_gene: TRBJ2-7
d_gene: .
CDR3aa: ASSQEETYEQY

v_gene: TRBV7-2
j_gene: TRBJ1-5
d_gene: .
CDR3aa: ASSLEQGPQPQH

v_gene: TRBV4-3
j_gene: TRBJ1-2
d_gene: TRBD1
CDR3aa: ASSQDRGPRDGYT

v_gene: TRBV25-1
j_gene: TRBJ2-3
d_gene: .
CDR3aa: ASSDLTGTSTDTQY

v_gene: TRBV12-5
j_gene: TRBJ2-6
d_gene: .
CDR3aa: ASTHGGPGANVLT

v_gene: TRBV10-3
j_gene: TRBJ1-2
d_gene: TRBD1
CDR3aa: AISQAADRGEGYT

v_gene: TRBV15
j_gene: TRBJ2-1
d_gene: TRBD2
CDR3aa: ATSRDRGLAVGEQF

v_gene: TRBV29-1
j_gene: TRBJ2-2
d_gene: TRBD1
CDR3aa: SVGQGVTGELF

v_gene: TRBV20-1
j_gene: TRBJ2-7
d_gene: .
CDR3aa: SASPAASYEQY

v_gene: TRBV12-5
j_gene: TRBJ2-5
d_gene: .
CDR3aa: ASGLTREGETQY

v_gene: TRBV7-2
j_gene: TRBJ2-1
d_gene: .
CDR3aa: ASSPNIDEQF

v_gene: TRBV12-3/TRBV12-4
j_gene: TRBJ2-2
d_gene: .
CDR3aa: ASIKGGAVTGELF

v_gene: TRBV7-9
j_gene: TRBJ1-2
d_gene: TRBD1
CDR3aa: ASSWRPGQGARGYT

v_gene: TRBV7-3
j_gene: TRBJ2-2
d_gene: .
CDR3aa: ASSSGQEVGELF

v_gene: TRBV29-1
j_gene: TRBJ2-1
d_gene: TRBD2
CDR3aa: SVEQGTSRGPGEQF

v_gene: TRBV12-3/TRBV12-4
j_gene: TRBJ1-1
d_gene: .
CDR3aa: ASSWGAEAF

v_gene: TRBV5-1
j_gene: TRBJ1-1
d_gene: .
CDR3aa: ASSLNTMNTEAF

v_gene: TRBV10-3
j_gene: TRBJ2-3
d_gene: .
CDR3aa: AITGSRDGDTQY

v_gene: TRBV9
j_gene: TRBJ2-1
d_gene: TRBD1
CDR3aa: ASSVATGGVKFSSYNEQF

v_gene: TRBV2
j_gene: TRBJ1-1
d_gene: .
CDR3aa: ASTEESDTEAF

v_gene: TRBV25-1
j_gene: TRBJ1-1
d_gene: TRBD1
CDR3aa: ASSAHRGSTEAF

v_gene: TRBV7-2
j_gene: TRBJ2-1
d_gene: .
CDR3aa: ASSLIDSYNEQF

v_gene: TRBV7-9
j_gene: TRBJ2-1
d_gene: .
CDR3aa: ASSRRPINEQF

v_gene: TRBV20-1
j_gene: TRBJ1-5
d_gene: TRBD1
CDR3aa: SDTTGGDHQPQH

v_gene: TRBV7-3
j_gene: TRBJ1-1
d_gene: .
CDR3aa: ASSFGTVGNTEAF

v_gene: TRBV10-3
j_gene: TRBJ1-1
d_gene: .
CDR3aa: AIRGGAVNTEAF

v_gene: TRBV5-1
j_gene: TRBJ2-3
d_gene: .
CDR3aa: ASRNRPGTDTQY